The 16 T cell receptor beta chains in this list originate from one sample, sequenced in a study of cytomegalovirus exposure and HLA in healthy donors (dated 2017 in TCRdb). Library method: the immunoSEQ multiplex PCR assay. A mixture of 60 forward primers for TCR Vbeta segments and 13 reverse primers for TCR Jbeta segments was used in the multiplex PCR. Held by TCRdb, this immuneACCESS table contains in-frame sequences only and omits some clones. Under half of the omission traces to an unresolved V gene where checked; the cause of the rest is unknown. The sample table contains more than 150,000 clones; only one count was recorded for over 75% of them. The top ten constitute over 0.2% of the sample. The sample consisted of PBMCs. The receptors were gathered from a girl under two years old in good health and CMV-seronegative.

This chain joins TRBV7-9 and TRBJ2-1, with D tentatively TRBD2 (5 bases). V shed 1 base and J shed 5 bases, with 12 bases lying between them. The CDR3 is 15 residues long. Per germline, CDR1 SEHNR and CDR2 FQNEAQ (reference sequence). As DNA, the CDR3 is TGTGCCAGCAGCTTAGTGACGGGGAGTGACAATGAGCAGTTCTTC. It yields the protein CASSLVTGSDNEQFF.

DNA of the CDR3: TGTGCCAGCAGCTTAGGGCCAGAGGTCGGCTATGGCTACACCTTC. This codes for CASSLGPEVGYGYTF. The rearrangement uses TRBV7-9 and TRBJ1-2; D is uncertain. Germline CDR1 is SEHNR and CDR2 is FQNEAQ (reference sequence). There are 15 residues in the CDR3. The germline V and J ends were trimmed by 1 base and 4 bases, with 13 bases remaining between them.

This chain links TRBV5-4 with TRBJ2-3, with 7 bases fitting TRBD2. V was pared by 3 bases and J by 6 bases, with 13 bases of the junction left unmatched. Germline CDR1 reads SGHNT; CDR2 reads YYREEE (reference sequence). The CDR3 contains 16 residues. CDR3 region: CASSWGKSGVSDTQYF. CDR3 nucleotides: TGTGCCAGCAGCTGGGGGAAAAGCGGGGTCAGCGATACGCAGTATTTT.

This sequence joins TRBV5-1 and TRBJ2-3; the match to TRBD2 covers 9 bases. The CDR3 totals 15 residues. The ends lost 3 bases at V and 5 bases at J; junction bases unmatched: 7. Germline V gene data show CDR1 as SGHRS and CDR2 as YFSETQ. The CDR3 loop reads CASSWVAGALDTQYF. CDR3 bases: TGCGCCAGCAGCTGGGTAGCGGGAGCTTTAGATACGCAGTATTTT.

V usage is TRBV19 and J usage is TRBJ2-5, with 9 bases lining up with TRBD2. This CDR3 has 15 amino acids. V lost 3 bases and J lost 3; bases outside the gene matches: 5. Per germline, CDR1 LNHDA and CDR2 SQIVND (reference sequence). The CDR3 region has the DNA TGTGCCAGTAGTATTGGTGGACTAGCGAAAGAGACCCAGTACTTC. This gives the protein CASSIGGLAKETQYF.

CDR3 in amino acids: CASSKAGNYGYTF. CDR3 DNA: TGTGCCAGCAGCAAGGCAGGGAACTATGGCTACACCTTC. The chain combines TRBV16 with TRBJ1-2; possible D gene TRBD1, 5 bases. From germline, CDR1 is KGHSY and CDR2 FQNENV. The CDR3 contains 13 residues. Trimming removed 5 bases at V and 2 bases at J, with 9 bases between. Full variable domain (outside the CDR3, taken from reference TRBV16 and TRBJ1-2): GEEVAQTPKHLVRGEGQKAKLYCAPIKGHSYVFWYQQVLKNEFKFLISFQNENVFDETGMPKERFSAKCLPNSPCSLEIQATKLEDSAVYFCASSKAGNYGYTFGSGTRLTVV.

The chain links TRBV27 to TRBJ2-7; TRBD1 aligns across 9 bases. Germline CDR1 reads MNHEY; CDR2 reads SMNVEV (reference sequence). The CDR3 length is 14 residues. V trimming: 5 bases; J trimming: 2 bases; junction bases outside the gene matches: 4. CDR3 DNA sequence: TGTGCCAGCAGTCCCGGGACAGGGCCCTACGAGCAGTACTTC. Encoded protein: CASSPGTGPYEQYF.

The rearrangement joins TRBV4-3 to TRBJ2-4; maybe TRBD1 (7 bases). Per germline, CDR1 LGHNA and CDR2 YSLEER. Between the trimmed V and J ends, which lost 0 bases and 9 bases, there was a span of 18 bases. The CDR3 consists of 16 residues. CDR3 residues: CASSQDKEGARGIQYF. The DNA of the CDR3 is TGCGCCAGCAGCCAAGATAAGGAGGGGGCGCGCGGCATTCAGTACTTC.

The V gene is TRBV18, the J gene TRBJ2-3; D uncertain. Germline assignment: CDR1 KGHSH and CDR2 LQKENI. This CDR3 is built from 14 residues. V was cut by 4 bases and J by 1 base, with 9 bases left in between. CDR3 nucleotides: TGTGCCAGCTCACGACCTGCGGGCACAGATACGCAGTATTTT. This sequence encodes CASSRPAGTDTQYF.

The chain employs TRBV5-6 and TRBJ1-4; 7 bases map to TRBD1. Germline loops: CDR1 SGHDT, CDR2 YYEEEE. The trim removed 2 bases at V and 7 bases at J, leaving 5 bases unmatched. The CDR3 spans 14 residues. CDR3 loop: CASSLGGYGEKLFF. CDR3 nucleotides: TGTGCCAGCAGCTTAGGGGGCTATGGTGAAAAACTGTTTTTT.

This chain links TRBV7-2 with TRBJ2-3, with D uncertain. The CDR3 is made up of 13 amino acids. Germline CDR1 is SGHTA and CDR2 is FQGNSA. V was trimmed by 6 bases and J by 1 base, leaving 8 bases between them. CDR3 sequence (DNA): TGTGCCAGCAGATTACGTCGCACAGATACGCAGTATTTT. The encoded protein is CASRLRRTDTQYF.

The chain couples TRBV7-6 to TRBJ2-2; TRBD2 aligns across 10 bases. Germline V gives CDR1 SGHVS, CDR2 FNYEAQ. The CDR3 has 16 amino acids. The V segment lost 4 bases and the J segment 3 bases; nucleotides outside the gene matches: 5. In DNA form, the CDR3 reads TGTGCCAGCAGCTCGGTACTAGCGGGATACACCGGGGAGCTGTTTTTT. Its protein product is CASSSVLAGYTGELFF.

The gene calls are TRBV25-1 and TRBJ1-2; tentative D call: TRBD1 (5 bases). Trimming cost V 5 bases and J 2 bases, with 9 bases left between them. CDR3 size: 13 residues. Germline V gives CDR1 MGHDK, CDR2 SYGVNS. CDR3 protein: CASSLGRNYGYTF. The CDR3 bases are TGTGCCAGCAGTCTGGGGCGGAACTATGGCTACACCTTC.

This clone appeared once. V gene TRBV7-9 combines with J gene TRBJ1-4; 7 bases are shared with TRBD1. Looked up from germline, CDR1 is SEHNR and CDR2 is FQNEAQ (reference sequence). The junction had 7 bases not matched to a gene; V was cut back by 4 bases and J by 2 bases. The CDR3 contains 16 residues. CDR3 in DNA: TGTGCCAGCAGCTCTTTACCGGGACAGACTAATGAAAAACTGTTTTTT. Amino acid sequence: CASSSLPGQTNEKLFF.

This chain links TRBV7-8 with TRBJ1-4, with D tentatively TRBD1 (6 bases). There are 14 residues in the CDR3. V was pared by 5 bases and J by 4 bases, with 11 bases between. Per the germline V gene, CDR1 is SGHVS and CDR2 is FQNEAQ. The CDR3 loop reads CASSDRTVNEKLFF. Here the CDR3 DNA reads TGTGCCAGCAGCGACCGGACAGTTAATGAAAAACTGTTTTTT.

This clone was seen a handful of times. The V and J genes are TRBV10-3 and TRBJ1-3; 7 bases are shared with TRBD1. There are 14 residues in the CDR3. The V gene end was trimmed by 6 bases and the J gene end by 2 bases; junction bases not matched to a gene: 4. The germline V gene encodes CDR1 ENHRY and CDR2 SYGVKD. CDR3 nucleotide sequence: TGTGCCATCAGGCAGGGGGACCCTGGAAACACCATATATTTT. Translated, it gives CAIRQGDPGNTIYF.